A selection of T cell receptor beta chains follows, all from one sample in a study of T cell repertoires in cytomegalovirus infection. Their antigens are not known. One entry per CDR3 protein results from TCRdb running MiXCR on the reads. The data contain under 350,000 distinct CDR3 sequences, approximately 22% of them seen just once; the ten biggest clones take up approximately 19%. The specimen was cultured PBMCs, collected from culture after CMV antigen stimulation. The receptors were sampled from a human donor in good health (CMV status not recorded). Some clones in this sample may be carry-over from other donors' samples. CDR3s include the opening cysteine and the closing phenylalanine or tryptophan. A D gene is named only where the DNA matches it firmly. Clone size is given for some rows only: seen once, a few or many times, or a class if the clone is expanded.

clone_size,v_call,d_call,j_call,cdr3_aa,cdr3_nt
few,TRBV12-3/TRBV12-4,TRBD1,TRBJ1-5,CASSPRVGQGAQPQHF,TGTGCCAGCAGTCCCAGGGTGGGGCAGGGGGCTCAGCCCCAGCATTTT
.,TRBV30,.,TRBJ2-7,CAWSRSLSRSPYEQYF,TGTGCCTGGAGCCGTTCTCTATCGCGGAGTCCCTACGAGCAGTACTTC
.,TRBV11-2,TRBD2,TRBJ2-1,CASSQQAGGSYNEQFF,TGTGCCAGCAGCCAACAAGCGGGAGGCTCCTACAATGAGCAGTTCTTC
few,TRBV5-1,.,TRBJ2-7,CASSLGNEPYEQYF,TGCGCCAGCAGCTTGGGGAACGAACCCTACGAGCAGTACTTC
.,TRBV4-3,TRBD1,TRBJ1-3,CASSQNPGTGSGNTIYF,TGCGCCAGCAGCCAAAACCCCGGGACAGGGTCTGGAAACACCATATATTTT
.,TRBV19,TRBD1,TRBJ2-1,CASSKQGSYNEQFF,TGTGCCAGTAGTAAACAGGGGTCCTACAATGAGCAGTTCTTC
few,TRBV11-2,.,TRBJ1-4,CATRRSAEKLFF,TGTGCCACCCGCCGGAGTGCTGAAAAACTGTTTTTT
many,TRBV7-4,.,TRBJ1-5,CASSLALKVPGQPQHF,TGTGCCAGCAGCTTAGCGCTAAAGGTCCCGGGGCAGCCCCAGCATTTT
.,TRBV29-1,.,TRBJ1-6,CSVSAGDSPLHF,TGCAGCGTGTCAGCAGGGGACTCACCCCTCCACTTT
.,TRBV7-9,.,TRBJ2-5,CASSLRSAQETQYF,TGTGCCAGCAGCTTACGTTCCGCCCAAGAGACCCAGTACTTC
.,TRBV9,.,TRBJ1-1,CASSSGGSDTEAFF,TGTGCCAGCAGCTCGGGGGGATCGGACACTGAAGCTTTCTTT
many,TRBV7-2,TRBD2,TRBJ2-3,CASSLGLAGVTDTQYF,TGTGCCAGCAGCTTAGGGCTAGCGGGAGTAACAGATACGCAGTATTTT
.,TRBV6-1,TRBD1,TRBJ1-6,CASNRGHSPLHF,TGTGCCAGCAACAGGGGGCATTCACCCCTCCACTTT
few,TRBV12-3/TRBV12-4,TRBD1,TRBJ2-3,CASTGDRGRLDTQYF,TGTGCCAGCACCGGGGACAGGGGGCGCTTAGATACGCAGTATTTT
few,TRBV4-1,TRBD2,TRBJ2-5,CASSQEPGLNTQYF,TGCGCCAGCAGCCAAGAACCGGGACTAAATACCCAGTACTTC
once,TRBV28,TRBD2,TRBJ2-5,CASCLCRGEEVQETQYF,TGTGCCAGCTGCCTTTGCCGGGGGGAAGAGGTCCAAGAGACCCAGTACTTC
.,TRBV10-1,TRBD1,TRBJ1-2,CASSGDRSYGYTF,TGCGCCAGCAGTGGGGACAGATCTTATGGCTACACCTTC